One T cell receptor beta chain is described in this entry. There are 12 residues in the CDR3. Germline-derived CDR1 and CDR2 are SGHAT and FQNNGV. V gave up 5 bases and J gave up 9 bases, with 12 bases separating them. The data derive from a study of blood T cell repertoires in COVID-19. Across the whole study: Nucleic acid was either cDNA or gDNA, and it came from T cells, B-cell-depleted T cells, or PBMCs.

Assay used: immunoSEQ multiplex PCR; TCRdb lists only in-frame clones, some missing. Among about 380,000 clones listed, 88% were seen once. The material sequenced was PBMCs or T cells enriched from blood (not recorded which). V usage is TRBV11-2 and J usage is TRBJ2-3; D perhaps matches TRBD2 (6 bases). The clonotype originates from a woman in her late teens or twenties who had recovered from COVID-19. The CDR3 DNA is TGTGCCAGCAGCCCCGGGACTCCGACGCAGTATTTT. Translation: CASSPGTPTQYF.